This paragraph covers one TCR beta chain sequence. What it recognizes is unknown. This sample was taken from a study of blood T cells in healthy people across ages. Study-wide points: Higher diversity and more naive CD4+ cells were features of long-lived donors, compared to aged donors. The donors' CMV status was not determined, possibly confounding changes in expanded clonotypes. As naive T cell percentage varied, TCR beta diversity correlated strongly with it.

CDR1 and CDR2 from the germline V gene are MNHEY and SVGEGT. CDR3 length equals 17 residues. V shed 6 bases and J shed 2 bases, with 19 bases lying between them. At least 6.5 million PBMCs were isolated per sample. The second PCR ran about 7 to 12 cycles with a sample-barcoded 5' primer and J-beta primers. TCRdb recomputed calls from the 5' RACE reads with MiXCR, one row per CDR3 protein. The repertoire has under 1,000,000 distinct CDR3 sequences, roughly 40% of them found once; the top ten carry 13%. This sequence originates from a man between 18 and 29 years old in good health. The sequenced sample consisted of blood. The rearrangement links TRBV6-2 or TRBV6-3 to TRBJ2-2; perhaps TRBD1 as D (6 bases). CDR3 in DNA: TGTGCCAGCAGGAAAATCCAGGGGCACAGAAACACCGGGGAGCTGTTTTTT. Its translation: CASRKIQGHRNTGELFF.